These T cell receptor beta chains were read from a single sample in a study of regulatory T cells in long-lasting Graves disease. Via MiXCR, TCRdb re-called the multiplex PCR reads, giving one row per CDR3 protein. The profile covers approximately 440,000 distinct CDR3 sequences, with roughly 15% appearing a single time and 9.5% to 15% taken by the ten largest. The sample was also linked to a second study, of T cells in Graves' hyperthyroidism and ophthalmopathy.

The specimen was peripheral blood mononuclear cells (PBMCs), collected at new diagnosis, from a patient treated with antithyroid drugs. The source is a man aged 40-49 years with Graves disease. The CDR3 runs from the conserved cysteine through the conserved F or W. The D gene is left open where the match is weak. Size tells how often a clone was seen (once, few, many) or the class of an expanded clone, and some rows leave it out.

j_call clone_size v_call d_call cdr3_aa cdr3_nt
TRBJ1-1 many TRBV28 . CASRPSWGSTEAFF TGTGCCAGCAGACCCTCGTGGGGTTCCACTGAAGCTTTCTTT
TRBJ1-2 . TRBV11-2 TRBD1 CASRHTTGDGYTF TGTGCCAGCAGACACACCACAGGGGACGGCTACACCTTC
TRBJ2-1 many TRBV11-2 TRBD1 CASSLRTGGGEQFF TGTGCCAGCAGCCTAAGGACAGGGGGAGGTGAGCAGTTCTTC
TRBJ2-7 many TRBV28 . CASMVGGVDYEQYF TGTGCCAGCATGGTCGGCGGGGTTGACTACGAGCAGTACTTC
TRBJ1-2 many TRBV11-2 . CASSLEVSSGIYGYTF TGTGCCAGCAGCTTAGAGGTTAGCAGCGGCATCTATGGCTACACCTTC
TRBJ2-5 many TRBV30 . CAGRTGSETQYF TGTGCCGGACGTACCGGGAGTGAGACCCAGTACTTC
TRBJ1-2 many TRBV7-9 . CASSLSEGIYGYTF TGTGCCAGCAGCTTATCAGAGGGAATCTATGGCTACACCTTC
TRBJ2-1 many TRBV30 TRBD2 CAWSDRGLVVDEQFF TGTGCCTGGAGTGATCGGGGACTAGTAGTAGATGAGCAGTTCTTC
TRBJ2-1 . TRBV24-1 . CATSGSGVEYNEQFF TGTGCCACCAGTGGTTCGGGAGTAGAATACAATGAGCAGTTCTTC
TRBJ2-1 few TRBV5-1 TRBD2 CASSTRDYSYNEQFF TGCGCCAGCAGTACCCGGGACTATTCCTACAATGAGCAGTTCTTC
TRBJ1-1 many TRBV3-1 . CASSQGWEGTEAFF TGTGCCAGCAGCCAGGGGTGGGAGGGCACTGAAGCTTTCTTT
TRBJ2-3 . TRBV29-1 TRBD2 CSVVWGGTQYF TGCAGCGTTGTTTGGGGGGGTACGCAGTATTTT
TRBJ2-3 . TRBV13 . CASSTRAERFTDTQYF TGTGCCAGCAGCACACGGGCCGAACGTTTCACAGATACGCAGTATTTT
TRBJ2-1 many TRBV20-1 TRBD2 CSAPLLAGGNEQFF TGCAGTGCTCCGCTACTAGCGGGAGGCAATGAGCAGTTCTTC
TRBJ2-1 few TRBV4-2 TRBD1 CASSQDRDRGREQFF TGTGCCAGCAGCCAAGATCGAGACAGGGGCCGTGAGCAGTTCTTC
TRBJ1-1 . TRBV3-1 TRBD1 CASSPRTGAEAFF TGTGCCAGCAGCCCCAGGACAGGGGCGGAAGCTTTCTTT
TRBJ2-3 many TRBV29-1 TRBD2 CSVEGPRGRLAGEGTQYF TGCAGCGTTGAAGGCCCCAGAGGGCGCCTAGCGGGAGAAGGGACGCAGTATTTT
TRBJ2-3 few TRBV7-9 TRBD1 CASSRQGETDTQYF TGTGCCAGCAGTAGACAGGGTGAGACAGATACGCAGTATTTT
TRBJ1-4 many TRBV12-5 . CASGLVLNTATNEKLFF TGTGCTAGTGGTTTGGTATTGAATACAGCAACTAATGAAAAACTGTTTTTT
TRBJ2-1 many TRBV5-1 . CASSRDRSSYNEQFF TGTGCCAGCAGCCGAGACAGGAGCTCCTACAATGAGCAGTTCTTC
TRBJ1-4 many TRBV2 . CACYGGNEKLFF TGTGCCTGCTATGGGGGCAATGAAAAACTGTTTTTT